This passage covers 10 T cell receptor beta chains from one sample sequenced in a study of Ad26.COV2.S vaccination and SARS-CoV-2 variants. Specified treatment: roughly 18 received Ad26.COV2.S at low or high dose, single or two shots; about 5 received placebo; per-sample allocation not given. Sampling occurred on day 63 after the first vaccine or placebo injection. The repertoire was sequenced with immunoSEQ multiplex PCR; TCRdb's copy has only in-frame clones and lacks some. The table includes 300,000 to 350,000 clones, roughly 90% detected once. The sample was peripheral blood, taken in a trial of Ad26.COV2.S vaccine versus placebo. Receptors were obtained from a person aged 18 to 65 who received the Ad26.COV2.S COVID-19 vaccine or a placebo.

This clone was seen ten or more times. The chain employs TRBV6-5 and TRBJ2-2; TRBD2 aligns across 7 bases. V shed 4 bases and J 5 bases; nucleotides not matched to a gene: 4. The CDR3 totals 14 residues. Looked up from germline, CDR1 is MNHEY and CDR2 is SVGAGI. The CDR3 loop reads CASSFGTKTGELFF. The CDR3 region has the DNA TGTGCCAGCAGTTTCGGGACTAAAACCGGGGAGCTGTTTTTT.

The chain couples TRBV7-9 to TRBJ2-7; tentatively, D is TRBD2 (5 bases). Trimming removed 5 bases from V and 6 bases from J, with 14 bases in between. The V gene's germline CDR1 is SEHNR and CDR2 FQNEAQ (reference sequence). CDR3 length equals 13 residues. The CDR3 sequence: CASSQLVLSEQYF. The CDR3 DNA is TGTGCCAGCAGCCAACTAGTTTTGTCCGAGCAGTACTTC.

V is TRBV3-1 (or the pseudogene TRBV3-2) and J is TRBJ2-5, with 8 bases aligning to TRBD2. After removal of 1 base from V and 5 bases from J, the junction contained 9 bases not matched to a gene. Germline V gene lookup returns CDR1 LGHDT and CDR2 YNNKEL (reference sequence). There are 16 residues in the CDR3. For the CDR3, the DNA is TGTGCCAGCAGCCAAGGGAGGGGACTAGTACGCGAGACCCAGTACTTC. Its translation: CASSQGRGLVRETQYF.

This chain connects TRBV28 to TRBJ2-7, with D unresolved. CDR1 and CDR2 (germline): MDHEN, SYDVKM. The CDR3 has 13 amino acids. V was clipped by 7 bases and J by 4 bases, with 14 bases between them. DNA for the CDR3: TGTGCCAGCACCCCGGGCCAGGAGTACGAGCAGTACTTC. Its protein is CASTPGQEYEQYF.

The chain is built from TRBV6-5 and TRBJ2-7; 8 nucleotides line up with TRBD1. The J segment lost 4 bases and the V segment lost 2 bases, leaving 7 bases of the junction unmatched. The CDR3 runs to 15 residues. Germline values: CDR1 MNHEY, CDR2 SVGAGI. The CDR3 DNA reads TGTGCCAGCAGTTACCCCAGGGGGCCATCGTACGAGCAGTACTTC. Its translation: CASSYPRGPSYEQYF.

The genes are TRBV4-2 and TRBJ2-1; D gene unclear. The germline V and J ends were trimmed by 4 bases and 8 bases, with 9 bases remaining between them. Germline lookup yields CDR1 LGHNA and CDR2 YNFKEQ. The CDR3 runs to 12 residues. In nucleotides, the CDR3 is TGTGCCAGCAGCCCGGCAGACGATGAGCAGTTCTTC. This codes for CASSPADDEQFF.

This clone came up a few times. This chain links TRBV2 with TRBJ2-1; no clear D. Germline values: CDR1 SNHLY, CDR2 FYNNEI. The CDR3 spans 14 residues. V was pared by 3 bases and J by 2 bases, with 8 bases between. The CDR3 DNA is TGTGCCAGCAGTGATACGAGCGCCTACAATGAGCAGTTCTTC. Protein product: CASSDTSAYNEQFF. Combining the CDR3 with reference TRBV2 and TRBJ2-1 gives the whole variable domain EPEVTQTPSHQVTQMGQEVILRCVPISNHLYFYWYRQILGQKVEFLVSFYNNEISEKSEIFDDQFSVERPDGSNFTLKIRSTKLEDSAMYFCASSDTSAYNEQFFGPGTRLTVL.

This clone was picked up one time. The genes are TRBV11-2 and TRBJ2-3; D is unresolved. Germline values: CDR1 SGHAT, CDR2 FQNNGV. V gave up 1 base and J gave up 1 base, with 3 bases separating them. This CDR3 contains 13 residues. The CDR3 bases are TGTGCCAGCAGCTTAGGGGGCACAGATACGCAGTATTTT. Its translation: CASSLGGTDTQYF.

CDR3 DNA sequence: TGTGCCAGCTCCGGGACATACTACAATGAGCAGTTCTTC. Translating it yields CASSGTYYNEQFF. V gene TRBV9 combines with J gene TRBJ2-1, with D possibly being TRBD1 (6 bases). Looked up from germline, CDR1 is SGDLS and CDR2 is YYNGEE. This CDR3 contains 13 residues. V lost 7 bases and J 3 bases, leaving 11 bases between the germline ends.

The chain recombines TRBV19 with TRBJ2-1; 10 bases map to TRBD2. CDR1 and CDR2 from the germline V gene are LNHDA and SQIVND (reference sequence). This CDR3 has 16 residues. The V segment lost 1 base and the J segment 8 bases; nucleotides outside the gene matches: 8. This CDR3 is CASSIGSGGAGDEQFF. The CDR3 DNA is TGTGCCAGTAGTATAGGCAGCGGGGGGGCCGGGGATGAGCAGTTCTTC.